This is a list of T cell receptor beta chains from one sample in a study of human T cells and chemical hapten exposure. TCRdb recomputed calls from the RACE reads with MiXCR, one row per CDR3 protein. The table shows some 340,000 distinct CDR3 sequences, with 6% to 8.5% occurring only once. The material was whole blood, obtained in connection with sensitization to the hapten diphenylcyclopropenone (DPC). All receptors derive from a woman aged 18-29 years with alopecia areata. Some clones in this sample may be carry-over from other donors' samples. Both conserved end residues are part of each CDR3. The D gene is left open where the match is weak. Size is omitted from some rows. Given values are once, few, many or a class for expanded clones.

CDR3nt	CDR3aa	v_gene	d_gene	j_gene	abundance
TGTGCCAGCGGCGGGCGGGGGGTACCCTATATAGCGCGTGCGAATGACGGCTACACCTTC	CASGGRGVPYIARANDGYTF	TRBV28	-	TRBJ1-2	many
TGTGCCACCAGTGATCAGGGTAGCACAGATACGCAGTATTTT	CATSDQGSTDTQYF	TRBV24-1	-	TRBJ2-3	many
TGCAGTGCTAGAGACGCAAAGACGAAACAGCCCCAGCATTTT	CSARDAKTKQPQHF	TRBV20-1	-	TRBJ1-5	many
TGCGCCAGCAGCCAAGCCCTCGGGAGCGGGGGCTACAATGAGCAGTTCTTC	CASSQALGSGGYNEQFF	TRBV4-3	TRBD2	TRBJ2-1	few
TGTGCCAGCAGTCGAAATAACAGGGGATTCGGGAGCACTGAAGCTTTCTTT	CASSRNNRGFGSTEAFF	TRBV6-5	TRBD1	TRBJ1-1	few
TGTGCCAGCTCACCAGTTTTCGGGGCAAGCACAGATACGCAGTATTTT	CASSPVFGASTDTQYF	TRBV18	-	TRBJ2-3	few
TGCGCCAGCAGCTTGGAATTGGGGTCAGATACGCAGTATTTT	CASSLELGSDTQYF	TRBV5-1	-	TRBJ2-3	few
TGTGCCAGCAGTTTAGGGCAGCCAGGCTATGGCTACACCTTC	CASSLGQPGYGYTF	TRBV12-3/TRBV12-4	-	TRBJ1-2	-
TGTGCCAGCAGTTCCCGGGGGTCCATGGGAGAGACCCAGTACTTC	CASSSRGSMGETQYF	TRBV6-2/TRBV6-3	-	TRBJ2-5	few
TGTGCCAGCAGCTTCTTTATGGGCGAGCAGTACTTC	CASSFFMGEQYF	TRBV7-2	-	TRBJ2-7	-
TGTGCCACCCGGGGGGAACCATCGAACACTGAAGCTTTCTTT	CATRGEPSNTEAFF	TRBV13	-	TRBJ1-1	few
TGCAGTGCGCCGTATAATGAAAAACTGTTTTTT	CSAPYNEKLFF	TRBV20-1	-	TRBJ1-4	-
TGTGCCAGCCATCTTGGGGGGAGTACGGACACTGAAGCTTTCTTT	CASHLGGSTDTEAFF	TRBV3-1	-	TRBJ1-1	few
TGTGCCAGCAGCGCCCTTACCGGGACAGGGGGCAGGGATGAGCAGTTCTTC	CASSALTGTGGRDEQFF	TRBV9	TRBD1	TRBJ2-1	-
TGTGCCAGCAGCTTCCAGGGGAAGGGCTACGAGCAGTACTTC	CASSFQGKGYEQYF	TRBV5-6	-	TRBJ2-7	few
TGTGCCAGCAGCTCGGAGGGTTCGAGCGACGAGCAGTACTTC	CASSSEGSSDEQYF	TRBV11-2	-	TRBJ2-7	many
TGTGCCAGCAGTTCGGGCGGGGGGCTAGGCACCAGCCTTGGAAACACCATATATTTT	CASSSGGGLGTSLGNTIYF	TRBV12-3/TRBV12-4	-	TRBJ1-3	-